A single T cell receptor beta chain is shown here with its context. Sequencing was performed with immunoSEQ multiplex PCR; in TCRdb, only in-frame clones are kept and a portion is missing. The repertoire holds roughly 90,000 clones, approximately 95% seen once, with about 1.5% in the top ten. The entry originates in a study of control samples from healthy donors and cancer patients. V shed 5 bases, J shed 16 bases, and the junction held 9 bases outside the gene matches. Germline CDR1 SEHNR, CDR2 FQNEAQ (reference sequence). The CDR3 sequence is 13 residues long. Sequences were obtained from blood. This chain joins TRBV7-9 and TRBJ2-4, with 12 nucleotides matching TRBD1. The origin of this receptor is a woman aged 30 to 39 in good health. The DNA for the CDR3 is TGTGCCAGCAGCCACGAAGGGACAGGGGGCCTATACTTC. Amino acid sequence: CASSHEGTGGLYF.